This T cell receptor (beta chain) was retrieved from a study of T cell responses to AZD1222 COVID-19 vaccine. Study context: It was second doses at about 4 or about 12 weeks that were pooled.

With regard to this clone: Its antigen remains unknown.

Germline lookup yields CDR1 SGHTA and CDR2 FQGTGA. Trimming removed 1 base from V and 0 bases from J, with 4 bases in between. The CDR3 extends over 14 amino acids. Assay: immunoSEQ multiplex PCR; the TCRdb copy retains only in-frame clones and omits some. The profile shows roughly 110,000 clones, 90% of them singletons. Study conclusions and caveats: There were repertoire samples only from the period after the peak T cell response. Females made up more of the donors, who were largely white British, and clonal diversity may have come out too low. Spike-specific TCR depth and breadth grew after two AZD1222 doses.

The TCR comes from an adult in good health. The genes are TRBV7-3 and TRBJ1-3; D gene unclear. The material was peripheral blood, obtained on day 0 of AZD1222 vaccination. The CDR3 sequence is CASSLNPSGNTIYF. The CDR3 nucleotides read TGTGCCAGCAGCTTAAACCCCTCTGGAAACACCATATATTTT.